This record looks at one T cell receptor (beta chain) sequence and its context. Researchers ran the PCR with 60 Vbeta and 13 Jbeta primers. Generated by immunoSEQ multiplex PCR, the TCRdb table keeps only in-frame clones and is missing some. The profile shows some 180,000 clones, about 80% of them singletons. The data are from a study of cytomegalovirus exposure and HLA in healthy donors. CDR1 and CDR2 (germline): SGDLS, YYNGEE. The CDR3 is 14 residues long. The V and J ends lost 3 bases and 4 bases respectively, with 13 bases between them. Healthy donors of bone marrow made up the group. The receptor was derived from a woman aged 25 to 39 in good health and CMV-seropositive. The V and J genes are TRBV9 and TRBJ1-1; a weak D match, TRBD1 (6 bases). The sample consisted of PBMCs. CDR3 in DNA: TGTGCCAGCAGCGCCCGGACAGTCGGCACTGAAGCTTTCTTT. It encodes CASSARTVGTEAFF.